Sequencing of this TCR beta chain was carried out in a study of blood T cell repertoires in COVID-19. Clones were sequenced by immunoSEQ multiplex PCR, and TCRdb holds only the in-frame ones, with some missing. This table has some 300,000 clones, around nine tenths appearing once. CDR3 length: 17 residues. The V gene's germline CDR1 is SGHTS and CDR2 YDEGEE. V lost 2 bases to trimming and J lost 1 base; unmatched junction nucleotides: 8. This clone was picked up one time. Participants, about 18 to 89 years old, spanned about two dozen US areas. The chain has TRBV5-8 and TRBJ2-2; 7 bases are shared with TRBD1. The sequence derives from a woman aged 40 to 55 who had recovered from COVID-19. Sequences were obtained from PBMCs or T cells enriched from blood (not recorded which). For the CDR3, the DNA is TGTGCCAGCAGCTTACTATGGGACAGCTTGAACACCGGGGAGCTGTTTTTT. Amino acids: CASSLLWDSLNTGELFF.